The present entry profiles one TCR beta chain with its context. Its target is not known. This sample is drawn from a study of T-cell memory formation after mild COVID-19. Study-level information: TCR clusters were largely donor specific.

Study-wide findings and caveats: Whereas later expanders leaned CD4+, clones contracting day 15 to 85 showed a balanced CD4/CD8 makeup. That cross-reactive memory joined was suggested by some responding clones appearing in pre-infection memory.

Trimming removed 8 bases from V and 10 bases from J, with 17 bases in between. Germline-derived CDR1 and CDR2 are DFQATT and SNEGSKA (reference sequence). The CDR3 is 12 amino acids. TCRdb reanalysed the 5' RACE reads using MiXCR and keeps one entry per CDR3 protein. This sample has approximately 290,000 distinct CDR3 sequences; just under 20% occur once, and the top ten carry roughly 21%. This clonotype was sampled from a man aged 18 to 30 who had mild COVID-19 (a few samples of this study predate the infection). Cell type and time point are not known. The material sequenced was PBMCs or a T cell subset sorted from them (not recorded which). The chain recombines TRBV20-1 with TRBJ1-4; possibly TRBD1 for D (6 bases). The CDR3 region is CSTCGGGRKLFF. CDR3 sequence (DNA): TGCAGTACCTGCGGGGGGGGCAGAAAACTGTTTTTT.